Listed below are T cell receptor beta chains from one sample, sequenced in a study of shared clonotypes between healthy human individuals. Here immunoSEQ multiplex PCR was the method, and the copy in TCRdb shows in-frame clones only, minus some. Here the sample spans 850,000 to 1,200,000 clones, about 74% being singletons. The material sequenced was memory CD4+ T cells sorted from blood. All receptors derive from a man between 18 and 35 years old in good health. Each CDR3 is given with its conserved first and last residue. D genes are given only for firm matches. Some rows mark clone size as missing; the rest say once, few, many or name a class of expanded clone.

clone size	V gene	D gene	J gene	CDR3 protein	CDR3 DNA
-	TRBV10-1	TRBD2	TRBJ2-1	CASSRRTSGYNEQFF	TGCGCCAGCAGTCGACGGACTAGCGGTTACAATGAGCAGTTCTTC
-	TRBV19	TRBD1	TRBJ1-3	CASSPTGVVNTIYF	TGTGCCAGTAGCCCGACAGGGGTGGTAAACACCATATATTTT
few	TRBV9	-	TRBJ1-5	CASSVGQGGQPQHF	TGTGCCAGCAGCGTAGGGCAGGGCGGTCAGCCCCAGCATTTT
-	TRBV19	TRBD1	TRBJ1-1	CASSIGQGAWVTEAFF	TGTGCCAGTAGTATCGGACAGGGGGCGTGGGTCACTGAAGCTTTCTTT
-	TRBV6-5	TRBD1	TRBJ1-1	CASNRGLDTEAFF	TGTGCCAGTAACAGGGGGCTCGACACTGAAGCTTTCTTT
few	TRBV7-2	TRBD1	TRBJ2-5	CASSRQGQETQYF	TGTGCCAGCAGCAGACAGGGGCAAGAGACCCAGTACTTC
once	TRBV6-6	-	TRBJ1-1	CASSPPQRTEAFF	TGTGCCAGCAGTCCCCCCCAGCGGACTGAAGCTTTCTTT
few	TRBV2	TRBD2	TRBJ2-3	CASSEDAASGSADTQYF	TGTGCCAGCAGTGAAGATGCGGCTAGCGGGAGTGCAGATACGCAGTATTTT
-	TRBV28	-	TRBJ1-1	CASSLSVRGNTEAFF	TGTGCCAGCAGTTTATCCGTAAGGGGGAACACTGAAGCTTTCTTT
-	TRBV19	-	TRBJ1-6	CASSAKKPWEALNSPLHF	TGTGCCAGTAGCGCGAAGAAGCCCTGGGAAGCCCTTAATTCACCCCTCCACTTT
-	TRBV18	TRBD2	TRBJ2-1	CASSPPSGNNEQFF	TGTGCCAGCTCACCTCCTAGCGGGAACAATGAGCAGTTCTTC
-	TRBV6-6	TRBD1	TRBJ1-1	CASSYSRGTGEAFF	TGTGCCAGCAGTTACTCGAGGGGGACAGGGGAAGCTTTCTTT
-	TRBV7-9	-	TRBJ1-2	CASGIQGGSVYGYTF	TGTGCCAGCGGAATCCAGGGTGGCTCGGTCTATGGCTACACCTTC
-	TRBV30	TRBD1	TRBJ2-1	CAWRSQGAEKEQFF	TGTGCCTGGAGAAGTCAGGGGGCAGAAAAAGAGCAGTTCTTC
-	TRBV11-3	TRBD1	TRBJ2-5	CASSLGGWDSRQETQYF	TGTGCCAGCAGCTTAGGGGGCTGGGACAGTCGACAAGAGACCCAGTACTTC
-	TRBV9	TRBD1	TRBJ1-2	CASSSQPGQGGGYTF	TGTGCCAGCAGCTCCCAACCGGGACAGGGCGGTGGCTACACCTTC